The rows below give T cell receptor beta chains drawn from one sample of a study of OX40 agonist ivuxolimab in advanced cancers. Generated by immunoSEQ multiplex PCR, the TCRdb table keeps only in-frame clones and is missing some. The sample yields roughly 56,000 clones, 80% to 90% seen once. This specimen consisted of CD4+ or CD8+ T cells sorted from blood, obtained in a trial of the OX40 agonist ivuxolimab. These TCRs come from an adult with an advanced solid tumor such as melanoma, head and neck, liver or kidney cancer. Both conserved end residues are part of each CDR3. A D gene is named only where the DNA matches it firmly. Part of the rows lack a size; the others show once, few, many or a class for expanded clones.

clone_size d_call j_call v_call cdr3_aa cdr3_nt
- - TRBJ1-1 TRBV5-1 CASSYRGFRDTEAFF TGCGCCAGCAGCTATCGGGGCTTTAGAGACACTGAAGCTTTCTTT
few - TRBJ2-7 TRBV6-1 CASSVTYEQYF TGTGCCAGCAGTGTTACCTACGAGCAGTACTTC
- - TRBJ2-1 TRBV7-9 CASSYSGTAGEQFF TGTGCCAGCAGCTACTCCGGGACGGCCGGGGAGCAGTTCTTC
- - TRBJ2-1 TRBV7-3 CASSLGDLRSVDEQFF TGTGCCAGCAGCTTAGGAGACCTACGTAGCGTGGATGAGCAGTTCTTC
- - TRBJ1-6 TRBV7-9 CASSPGAYNSPLHF TGTGCCAGCAGCCCGGGAGCCTATAATTCACCCCTCCACTTT
- - TRBJ1-5 TRBV6-5 CASTTGGQPQHF TGTGCCAGCACCACGGGGGGTCAGCCCCAGCATTTT
- TRBD1 TRBJ1-1 TRBV28 CASRPGQGFVEAFF TGTGCCAGCAGACCGGGACAGGGGTTCGTAGAAGCTTTCTTT
- TRBD1 TRBJ2-7 TRBV27 CASRPGQVFSEQYF TGTGCCAGCAGACCGGGACAGGTCTTTTCCGAGCAGTACTTC
- TRBD2 TRBJ2-7 TRBV2 CASSGLAGFYEQYF TGTGCCAGCAGCGGACTAGCGGGCTTCTACGAGCAGTACTTC
- - TRBJ2-3 TRBV7-8 CASSTRTGTDTQYF TGTGCCAGCAGCACGAGGACTGGCACAGATACGCAGTATTTT
- - TRBJ2-1 TRBV2 CASSEIYNEQFF TGTGCCAGCAGTGAAATCTACAATGAGCAGTTCTTC
- - TRBJ2-5 TRBV28 CASKGSGRPGETQYF TGTGCCAGCAAAGGGAGTGGGCGGCCGGGGGAGACCCAGTACTTC
- TRBD1 TRBJ1-5 TRBV15 CATSSTGALNQPQHF TGTGCCACCAGCAGCACAGGGGCCCTTAATCAGCCCCAGCATTTT
- TRBD1 TRBJ2-3 TRBV10-3 CAISPGTGLDTQYF TGTGCCATCAGTCCCGGGACAGGATTGGATACGCAGTATTTT
- TRBD1 TRBJ1-4 TRBV7-7 CASSPGQGTNEKLFF TGTGCCAGCAGCCCAGGACAGGGGACTAATGAAAAACTGTTTTTT
- TRBD2 TRBJ2-2 TRBV6-1 CASSALAGGPGTGELFF TGTGCCAGCAGTGCACTAGCGGGGGGGCCGGGGACCGGGGAGCTGTTTTTT
- TRBD2 TRBJ2-5 TRBV6-5 CASSQGLAGPETQYF TGTGCCAGCAGTCAAGGACTAGCGGGGCCGGAGACCCAGTACTTC
- TRBD1 TRBJ1-3 TRBV7-2 CASSLGTGGSGNTIYF TGTGCCAGCAGCTTAGGGACAGGGGGCTCTGGAAACACCATATATTTT
few - TRBJ2-7 TRBV4-1 CASSQDGAGGAYEQYF TGCGCCAGCAGCCAAGATGGTGCTGGGGGCGCCTACGAGCAGTACTTC
- TRBD1 TRBJ1-1 TRBV28 CASSLAGGKAFF TGTGCCAGCAGTTTGGCAGGGGGCAAAGCTTTCTTT
- TRBD1 TRBJ2-3 TRBV5-1 CASSLGLGQGSTDTQYF TGCGCCAGCAGCCTGGGATTGGGACAGGGAAGCACAGATACGCAGTATTTT
once TRBD1 TRBJ1-1 TRBV2 CASSNRGTTEAFF TGTGCCAGCAGCAACAGGGGTACCACTGAAGCTTTCTTT
- - TRBJ2-2 TRBV6-5 CASRTMTTGELFF TGTGCCAGCAGAACCATGACCACCGGGGAGCTGTTTTTT
- TRBD1 TRBJ2-1 TRBV6-6 CASSQGAYNEQFF TGTGCCAGCAGCCAGGGGGCCTACAATGAGCAGTTCTTC
- - TRBJ2-7 TRBV28 CASSSGQGLYEQYF TGTGCCAGCAGCTCAGGGCAGGGTTTATACGAGCAGTACTTC
once - TRBJ2-1 TRBV9 CASSVRLGDNEQFF TGTGCCAGCAGCGTCCGACTAGGGGACAATGAGCAGTTCTTC
- - TRBJ2-7 TRBV7-9 CASSPRGEKFYEQYF TGTGCCAGCAGCCCAAGGGGGGAGAAGTTCTACGAGCAGTACTTC
- TRBD1 TRBJ1-1 TRBV6-5 CASSYIPRGQTEAFF TGTGCCAGCAGTTACATCCCCAGGGGGCAGACTGAAGCTTTCTTT
- - TRBJ2-1 TRBV28 CASIPGRELSYNEQFF TGTGCCAGCATCCCGGGTCGGGAGCTAAGTTACAATGAGCAGTTCTTC
- - TRBJ1-2 TRBV5-1 CASSLRTDNYGYTF TGCGCCAGCAGCTTACGGACAGACAACTATGGCTACACCTTC
- - TRBJ2-3 TRBV6-5 CASSPAVGDTQYF TGTGCCAGCAGCCCCGCGGTTGGGGATACGCAGTATTTT
- - TRBJ1-4 TRBV29-1 CSVRGSNEKLFF TGCAGCGTTCGGGGATCTAATGAAAAACTGTTTTTT
- - TRBJ1-6 TRBV5-6 CASTPDGNSPLHF TGTGCCAGCACCCCTGATGGTAATTCACCCCTCCACTTT
- - TRBJ1-4 TRBV15 CATSPGAQGGEKLFF TGTGCCACCAGCCCAGGGGCCCAAGGGGGGGAAAAACTGTTTTTT
- - TRBJ1-4 TRBV19 CASTRGRSNEKLFF TGTGCCAGTACCAGGGGAAGGTCTAATGAAAAACTGTTTTTT
- TRBD2 TRBJ2-1 TRBV5-6 CASSLVSGTSGRAQFF TGTGCCAGCAGCTTGGTCTCTGGCACTAGCGGGAGGGCCCAGTTCTTC
- TRBD1 TRBJ2-2 TRBV14 CASSPPGDRGTGELFF TGTGCCAGCAGTCCTCCTGGGGACAGGGGGACCGGGGAGCTGTTTTTT
- TRBD2 TRBJ2-4 TRBV6-1 CASSVILADRKNIQYF TGTGCCAGCAGTGTCATCCTAGCGGACCGTAAAAACATTCAGTACTTC
- - TRBJ2-5 TRBV5-1 CASSVRPQETQYF TGCGCCAGCAGCGTCCGCCCCCAAGAGACCCAGTACTTC
- TRBD1 TRBJ2-6 TRBV27 CASIALTGIGANVLTF TGTGCCAGCATTGCCTTGACAGGGATTGGGGCCAACGTCCTGACTTTC
- TRBD1 TRBJ1-2 TRBV7-9 CASSFGQGAVYGYTF TGTGCCAGCAGCTTTGGACAGGGGGCGGTCTATGGCTACACCTTC
once - TRBJ1-1 TRBV6-4 CASSIQAYTEAFF TGTGCCAGTTCAATACAGGCCTACACTGAAGCTTTCTTT
- - TRBJ2-2 TRBV21-1 CASSKAEDLYTGELFF TGTGCCAGCAGCAAAGCAGAGGACCTATACACCGGGGAGCTGTTTTTT
- - TRBJ1-5 TRBV9 CASSVGSENQPQHF TGTGCCAGCAGCGTAGGCTCGGAAAATCAGCCCCAGCATTTT
- - TRBJ2-1 TRBV7-3 CASSLTGGTTNNEQFF TGTGCCAGCAGCTTAACTGGGGGGACCACAAACAATGAGCAGTTCTTC
- TRBD2 TRBJ2-1 TRBV7-9 CASSLGRGIAGGGEQFF TGTGCCAGCAGCTTAGGGAGGGGAATAGCGGGAGGTGGTGAGCAGTTCTTC
- - TRBJ2-2 TRBV11-2 CASSSRGLTNTGELFF TGTGCCAGCAGTTCAAGGGGTCTAACGAACACCGGGGAGCTGTTTTTT
- TRBD2 TRBJ2-7 TRBV18 CASSASGALEQYF TGTGCCAGCTCAGCTAGCGGAGCCTTGGAGCAGTACTTC
- - TRBJ2-2 TRBV5-4 CASSLEVVPNTGELFF TGTGCCAGCAGCTTGGAGGTGGTTCCGAACACCGGGGAGCTGTTTTTT